Detailed here is one T cell receptor beta chain. Antigen unknown. This entry comes from a study of cytomegalovirus exposure and HLA in healthy donors. Whole-study results and caveats: Rarity held for most TCR sequences, but there were some public TCRs that occurred in many donors. Altogether, about 160 TCR beta chains were recorded as cytomegalovirus-associated. First-cohort TCR clusters tended to co-occur in the roughly 120 validation repertoires, a later analysis found.

The study drew the donors from its 120-subject validation cohort, separate from the 666-subject first cohort. This table comes from immunoSEQ multiplex PCR, and its TCRdb copy is limited to in-frame clones, with some not included. The sample carries 150,000 to 200,000 clones, less than 90% recorded once. Trimming stripped 5 bases from V and 0 bases from J, with 8 bases between. This CDR3 is 15 amino acids long. Germline values: CDR1 LNHNV, CDR2 YYDKDF (reference sequence). Sequencing input: PBMCs. This TCR was recovered from a man aged 25-45 years in good health and CMV-seropositive. The rearrangement joins TRBV15 to TRBJ2-6; D is unclear. The CDR3 nucleotides read TGTGCCACCAGCTCCAGTACCTCTGGGGCCAACGTCCTGACTTTC. This translates into CATSSSTSGANVLTF.